The rows below give T cell receptor beta chains drawn from one sample of a study of response to subunit inactivated influenza vaccine. TCRdb re-derived calls from the RT-PCR reads in MiXCR, one entry per CDR3 protein. The sample has 600,000 to 850,000 distinct CDR3 sequences; around 15% are singletons. The source was PBMCs from blood, collected roughly 2 weeks before vaccination. Receptor source: a man between 45 and 60 years old who received an inactivated influenza vaccine. Each CDR3 is given with its conserved first and last residue. Each record gives: clone size, J gene, CDR3 length, D gene, V gene, CDR3 DNA, CDR3 protein. A D gene is named only where the DNA matches it firmly. Clone size is stated in some rows and not others, as once, few, many or a class when expanded.

few	TRBJ2-1	15	-	TRBV7-9	TGTGCCAGCAGCTTAGGTACCGGGGCCCACAATGAGCAGTTCTTC	CASSLGTGAHNEQFF
-	TRBJ2-5	11	-	TRBV5-4	TGTGCCAGCAGCTATGAGGAGACCCAGTACTTC	CASSYEETQYF
-	TRBJ1-2	12	-	TRBV3-1	TGTGCCAGCAGCCAAGCCGTCAATGGCTACACCTTC	CASSQAVNGYTF
-	TRBJ2-1	15	TRBD2	TRBV29-1	TGCAGCGTTGCTTCACTAGCGGCCCCCTACAATGAGCAGTTCTTC	CSVASLAAPYNEQFF
-	TRBJ2-1	15	-	TRBV5-4	TGTGCCAGCAGCTTGGTGACGGCAGCTTTCAATGAGCAGTTCTTC	CASSLVTAAFNEQFF
-	TRBJ1-1	15	TRBD1	TRBV12-3/TRBV12-4	TGTGCCAGCAGTTTAGGGGTGACAGGGATGGGTGAAGCTTTCTTT	CASSLGVTGMGEAFF
few	TRBJ2-2	14	-	TRBV5-1	TGCGCCAGCAGCTTGTCGCAGACGACCGGGGAGCTGTTTTTT	CASSLSQTTGELFF
many	TRBJ2-1	18	TRBD1	TRBV14	TGTGCCAGCAGCCAAGATCCCTGGACAGGGGGCATATACAATGAGCAGTTCTTC	CASSQDPWTGGIYNEQFF
-	TRBJ1-5	13	-	TRBV27	TGTGCCAGCAGTCTCCGACCCCGGGATAAGCAGCATTTT	CASSLRPRDKQHF
-	TRBJ2-2	15	-	TRBV9	TGTGCCAGCAGCGGACCAGGAGGAAACACCGGGGAGCTGTTTTTT	CASSGPGGNTGELFF
-	TRBJ2-7	11	-	TRBV29-1	TGCAGCGTTTTGGGGTCCTACGAGCAGTACTTC	CSVLGSYEQYF
few	TRBJ1-1	14	-	TRBV7-2	TGTGCCAGCAGCTTAGGCGGGACCCCCACTAAAGCTTTCTTT	CASSLGGTPTKAFF
few	TRBJ2-7	13	TRBD1	TRBV3-1	TGTGCCAGCAGCCAAGATGACAGGGCCGAGCAGTACTTC	CASSQDDRAEQYF
-	TRBJ2-2	17	TRBD2	TRBV2	TGTGCCAGCAGTGTACCTCGGGGGGTGGCGAACACCGGGGAGCTGTTTTTT	CASSVPRGVANTGELFF
-	TRBJ2-7	14	-	TRBV4-2	TGTGCCAGCAGCCAAGTAGGCGGGCAGAACGAGCAGTACTTC	CASSQVGGQNEQYF
-	TRBJ1-4	14	-	TRBV5-1	TGCGCCAGCAGCTTGGGACAGCATAATGAAAAACTGTTTTTT	CASSLGQHNEKLFF
-	TRBJ2-3	11	-	TRBV20-1	TGCAGTGTTCCTAGGGGGGATACGCAGTATTTT	CSVPRGDTQYF
few	TRBJ1-5	13	-	TRBV5-8	TGTGCCAGCAGCCGAGCGGGCAATCAGCCCCAGCATTTT	CASSRAGNQPQHF
few	TRBJ2-5	15	-	TRBV7-3	TGTGCCAGCAGTATCGCCTCCGGGGAGATTGAGACCCAGTACTTC	CASSIASGEIETQYF
-	TRBJ2-1	15	TRBD2	TRBV19	TGTGCCAGTACCCCACATCAGACTAGCGAAAGTGAGCAGTTCTTC	CASTPHQTSESEQFF
-	TRBJ1-2	14	-	TRBV18	TGTGCCAGCTCACCAGACGGGCCTAACTATGGCTACACCTTC	CASSPDGPNYGYTF
-	TRBJ2-2	17	TRBD2	TRBV20-1	TGCAGTGCTAGAGGTCGAGCGGGAGGGCCCGGCACCGGGGAGCTGTTTTTT	CSARGRAGGPGTGELFF
-	TRBJ1-1	13	-	TRBV29-1	TGCAGCGTTGAAGGCAGGGTGAACACTGAAGCTTTCTTT	CSVEGRVNTEAFF
few	TRBJ2-1	13	-	TRBV25-1	TGTGCCAGCAGTGGGTCGCCGGCCCCTGAGCAGTTCTTC	CASSGSPAPEQFF
few	TRBJ2-1	17	-	TRBV3-1	TGTGCCAGCAGCCAACTCTATGGACGCCCGGACGGCAATGAGCAGTTCTTC	CASSQLYGRPDGNEQFF
-	TRBJ2-7	15	-	TRBV27	TGTGCCAGCAGTTTAGGGTCGGGGCCAGTCCGCGAGCAGTACTTC	CASSLGSGPVREQYF
few	TRBJ2-3	15	TRBD2	TRBV7-9	TGTGCCAGCAACGCAGCGGGAGGACTCACAGATACGCAGTATTTT	CASNAAGGLTDTQYF
-	TRBJ2-3	15	TRBD2	TRBV4-3	TGCGCCAGCAGCCCCCGGCTAGCGGGGGGCCCCACGCAGTATTTT	CASSPRLAGGPTQYF
few	TRBJ2-1	17	-	TRBV7-2	TGTGCCAGCAGCTTACTAGCCCTAGCGCAGACATACAATGAGCAGTTCTTC	CASSLLALAQTYNEQFF
few	TRBJ2-1	15	TRBD1	TRBV9	TGTGCCAGCAGCGACCCGACAGGGGTCAGGGATGAGCAGTTCTTC	CASSDPTGVRDEQFF
once	TRBJ2-6	14	-	TRBV30	TGTGCCTGGAGTTTGGGATTTGGGGCCAACGTCCTGACTTTC	CAWSLGFGANVLTF
-	TRBJ2-7	12	-	TRBV20-1	TGCAGTGCTCCGGGACCAATCAAAGAGCAGTACTTC	CSAPGPIKEQYF
many	TRBJ1-1	15	-	TRBV4-2	TGTGCCAGCAGCCAAGCCACGGACCTGAGCACTGAAGCTTTCTTT	CASSQATDLSTEAFF
few	TRBJ2-2	15	TRBD2	TRBV20-1	TGCAGTGCTAGAATACTAGCGGGAGTCTCCGGGGAGCTGTTTTTT	CSARILAGVSGELFF
-	TRBJ1-1	14	-	TRBV27	TGTGCCAGCAGTCAGACCCTAAGGGGCACTGAAGCTTTCTTT	CASSQTLRGTEAFF
-	TRBJ2-3	14	-	TRBV5-4	TGTGCCAGCAGCTTGGAACCAATAACAGATACGCAGTATTTT	CASSLEPITDTQYF
-	TRBJ2-5	16	-	TRBV4-2	TGTGCCAGCAGCCAAGGGGGGGTTGGGCTAGGGGAGACCCAGTACTTC	CASSQGGVGLGETQYF
-	TRBJ2-3	17	TRBD2	TRBV7-2	TGTGCCAGCAGCCTCGGGACTAGCGGGGGGGCCACAGATACGCAGTATTTT	CASSLGTSGGATDTQYF
many	TRBJ2-1	15	TRBD2	TRBV7-2	TGTGCCAGCAGCCCTGATAGCGGGAGGGCCTATGAGCAGTTCTTC	CASSPDSGRAYEQFF
many	TRBJ2-4	14	-	TRBV5-1	TGCGCCAGCAGCTTGGAAGGAAGTAGGAACATTCAGTACTTC	CASSLEGSRNIQYF
-	TRBJ2-1	12	-	TRBV5-5	TGTGCCAGCAGCCACTCTAGCTATGAGCAGTTCTTC	CASSHSSYEQFF
-	TRBJ2-7	14	-	TRBV2	TGTGCCAGCAGTCCGGGTCCCCCCGGTTACGAGCAGTACTTC	CASSPGPPGYEQYF
-	TRBJ1-1	13	-	TRBV3-1	TGTGCCAGCAGCCACGGCAGGGTCACTGAAGCTTTCTTT	CASSHGRVTEAFF
-	TRBJ1-1	15	TRBD1	TRBV28	TGTGCCAGCAGTCTCCCACAGGGGGGGAACACTGAAGCTTTCTTT	CASSLPQGGNTEAFF
few	TRBJ2-1	17	TRBD2	TRBV6-5	TGTGCCAGCAGTTACAAGCGGGGCTCAGTAACCTACAATGAGCAGTTCTTC	CASSYKRGSVTYNEQFF
-	TRBJ2-1	14	-	TRBV7-9	TGTGCCCTCGAGCCGGGTGCTACCTACAATGAGCAGTTCTTC	CALEPGATYNEQFF
few	TRBJ2-7	16	TRBD2	TRBV2	TGTGCCAGCGAAGGCCGAACTAGCGAGGACTCCTACGAGCAGTACTTC	CASEGRTSEDSYEQYF
-	TRBJ2-7	15	-	TRBV4-3	TGCGCCAGCAGCCAAGATGGTCCGGGAATGTACGAGCAGTACTTC	CASSQDGPGMYEQYF
few	TRBJ2-3	13	-	TRBV10-3	TGTGCCACCCGACAGACTAGCACAGATACGCAGTATTTT	CATRQTSTDTQYF
few	TRBJ2-1	13	-	TRBV7-8	TGTGCCAGCGCATTAGGGGAGATCAATGAGCAGTTCTTC	CASALGEINEQFF
-	TRBJ1-5	15	-	TRBV7-8	TGTGCCAGCAGCTTAGGGGATAGGGGCAATCAGCCCCAGCATTTT	CASSLGDRGNQPQHF
few	TRBJ2-3	17	TRBD2	TRBV9	TGTGCCAGCAGCGTAGGGGGACTAGCGGGAGGCACAGATACGCAGTATTTT	CASSVGGLAGGTDTQYF
many	TRBJ2-1	15	-	TRBV20-1	TGCAGTGGAGAGTTTGGGGGACAAGGAGTCAATGAGCAGTTCTTC	CSGEFGGQGVNEQFF
few	TRBJ2-5	12	-	TRBV20-1	TGCAGTGCTAGGGACTACCGAGAGACCCAGTACTTC	CSARDYRETQYF
many	TRBJ2-1	17	TRBD2	TRBV4-3	TGCGCCAGCAGCCAAGATCTCGCTAGCGGGCACTACAATGAGCAGTTCTTC	CASSQDLASGHYNEQFF